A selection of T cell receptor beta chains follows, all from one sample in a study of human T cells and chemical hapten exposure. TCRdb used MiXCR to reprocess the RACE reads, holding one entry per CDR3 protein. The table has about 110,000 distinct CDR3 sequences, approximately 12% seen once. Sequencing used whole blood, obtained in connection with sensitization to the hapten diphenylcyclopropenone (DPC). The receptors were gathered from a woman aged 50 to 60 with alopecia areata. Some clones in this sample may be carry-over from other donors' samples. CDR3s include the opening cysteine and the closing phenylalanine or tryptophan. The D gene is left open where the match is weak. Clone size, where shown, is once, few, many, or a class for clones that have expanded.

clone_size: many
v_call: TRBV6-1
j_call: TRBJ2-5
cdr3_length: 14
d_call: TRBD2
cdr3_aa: CASTSSGPQETQYF
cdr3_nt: TGTGCCAGCACTTCTAGCGGGCCCCAAGAGACCCAGTACTTC

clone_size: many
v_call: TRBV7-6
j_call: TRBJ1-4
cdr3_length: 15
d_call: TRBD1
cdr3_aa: CASSPRDSQIGKLFF
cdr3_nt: TGTGCCAGCAGCCCTCGGGACAGTCAAATAGGAAAACTGTTTTTT

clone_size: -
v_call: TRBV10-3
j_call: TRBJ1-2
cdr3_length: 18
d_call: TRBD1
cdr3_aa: CAISSTPGQGSPTIGYTF
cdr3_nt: TGTGCCATCAGTTCAACACCGGGACAGGGTTCCCCTACTATCGGCTACACCTTC

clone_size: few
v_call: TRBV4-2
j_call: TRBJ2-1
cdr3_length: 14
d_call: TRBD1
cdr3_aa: CASSPRTGGNEQFF
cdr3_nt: TGTGCCAGCAGCCCTAGAACAGGGGGGAATGAGCAGTTCTTC

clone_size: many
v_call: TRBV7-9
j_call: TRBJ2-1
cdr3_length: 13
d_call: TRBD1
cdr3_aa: CASSLTGSDEQFF
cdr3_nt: TGTGCCAGCAGCTTGACAGGGTCGGATGAGCAGTTCTTC

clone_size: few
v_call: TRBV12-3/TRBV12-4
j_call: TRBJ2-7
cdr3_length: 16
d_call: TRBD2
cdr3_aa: CASSSQGSGRPEEQYF
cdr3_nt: TGTGCCAGCAGTTCCCAGGGGAGCGGGAGGCCTGAAGAACAGTACTTC

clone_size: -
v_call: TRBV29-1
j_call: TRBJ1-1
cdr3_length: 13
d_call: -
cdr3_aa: CSVARVLNTEAFF
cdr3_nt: TGCAGCGTTGCACGAGTACTGAACACTGAAGCTTTCTTT

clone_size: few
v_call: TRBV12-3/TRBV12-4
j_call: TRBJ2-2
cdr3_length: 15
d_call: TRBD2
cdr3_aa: CASSPTSGNTGELFF
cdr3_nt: TGTGCCAGCAGTCCCACTAGCGGGAACACCGGGGAGCTGTTTTTT

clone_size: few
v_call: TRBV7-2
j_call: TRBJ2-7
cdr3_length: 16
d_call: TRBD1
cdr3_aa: CASSQLPPGQTYEQYF
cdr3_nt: TGTGCCAGCAGCCAGCTCCCTCCGGGACAGACCTACGAGCAGTACTTC

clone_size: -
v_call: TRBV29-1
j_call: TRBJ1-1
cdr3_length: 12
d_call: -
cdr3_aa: CSVEAPNTEAFF
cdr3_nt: TGCAGCGTTGAAGCCCCTAACACTGAAGCTTTCTTT

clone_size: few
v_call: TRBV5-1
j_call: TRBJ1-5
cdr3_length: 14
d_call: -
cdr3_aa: CASSLVGPPEPQHF
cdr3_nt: TGCGCCAGCAGCTTGGTGGGCCCACCGGAGCCCCAGCATTTT

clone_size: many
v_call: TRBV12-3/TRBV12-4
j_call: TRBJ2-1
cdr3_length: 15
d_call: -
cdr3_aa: CASGGPDSSYNEQFF
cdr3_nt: TGTGCCAGTGGGGGGCCGGACAGCTCCTACAATGAGCAGTTCTTC

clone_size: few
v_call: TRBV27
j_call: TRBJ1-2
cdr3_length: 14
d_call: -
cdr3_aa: CASSRLGEDYGYTF
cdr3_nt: TGTGCCAGCAGTAGACTAGGAGAGGACTATGGCTACACCTTC

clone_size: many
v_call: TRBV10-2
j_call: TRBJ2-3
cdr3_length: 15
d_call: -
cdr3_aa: CASSGGQSSTDTQYF
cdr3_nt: TGCGCCAGCAGTGGTGGACAGTCGAGCACAGATACGCAGTATTTT

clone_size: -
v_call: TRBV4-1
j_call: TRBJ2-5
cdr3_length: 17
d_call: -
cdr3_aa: CASSQDLRLGARETQYF
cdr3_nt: TGCGCCAGCAGCCAAGACCTGCGGTTGGGGGCCCGAGAGACCCAGTACTTC

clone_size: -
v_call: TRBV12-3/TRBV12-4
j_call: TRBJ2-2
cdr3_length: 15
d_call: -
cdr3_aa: CASSLGQSHTGELFF
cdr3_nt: TGTGCCAGCAGTTTAGGCCAGAGTCACACCGGGGAGCTGTTTTTT

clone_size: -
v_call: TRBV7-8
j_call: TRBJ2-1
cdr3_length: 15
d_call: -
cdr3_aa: CASSLVGSSPNEQFF
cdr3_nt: TGTGCCAGCAGCTTAGTAGGCTCTAGCCCCAATGAGCAGTTCTTC

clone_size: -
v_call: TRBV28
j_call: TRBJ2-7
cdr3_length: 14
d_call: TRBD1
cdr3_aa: CASRAGTGGDEQYF
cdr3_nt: TGTGCCAGCAGGGCCGGGACAGGGGGCGACGAGCAGTACTTC

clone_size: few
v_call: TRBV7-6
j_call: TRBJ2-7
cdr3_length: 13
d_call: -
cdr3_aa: CASSLAPRYEQYF
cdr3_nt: TGTGCCAGCAGCTTAGCCCCTCGTTACGAGCAGTACTTC

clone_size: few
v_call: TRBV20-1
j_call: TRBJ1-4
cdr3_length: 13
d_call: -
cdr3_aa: CSARIFANEKLFF
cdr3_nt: TGCAGTGCTAGGATCTTCGCTAATGAAAAACTGTTTTTT

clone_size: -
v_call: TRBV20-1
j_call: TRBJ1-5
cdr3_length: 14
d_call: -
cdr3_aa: CSAREGTGNQPQHF
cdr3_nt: TGCAGTGCTAGAGAAGGTACAGGCAATCAGCCCCAGCATTTT

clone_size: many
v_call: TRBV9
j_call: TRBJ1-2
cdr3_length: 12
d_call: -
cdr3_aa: CASNQGNYGYTF
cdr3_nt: TGTGCCAGCAACCAGGGGAACTATGGCTACACCTTC

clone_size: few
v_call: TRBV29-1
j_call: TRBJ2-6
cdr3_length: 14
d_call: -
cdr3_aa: CSVGTFSGANVLTF
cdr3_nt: TGCAGCGTAGGGACATTTTCTGGGGCCAACGTCCTGACTTTC

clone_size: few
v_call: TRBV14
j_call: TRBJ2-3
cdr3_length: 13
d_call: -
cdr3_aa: CASSQTQTDTQYF
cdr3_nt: TGTGCCAGCAGCCAAACCCAGACAGATACGCAGTATTTT

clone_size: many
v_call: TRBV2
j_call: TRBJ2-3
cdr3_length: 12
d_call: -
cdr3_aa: CASTGVTDTQYF
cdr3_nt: TGTGCCAGCACCGGGGTCACAGATACGCAGTATTTT

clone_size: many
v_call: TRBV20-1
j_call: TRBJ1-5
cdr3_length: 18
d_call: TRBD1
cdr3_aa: CSATQGGHDLYSNQPQHF
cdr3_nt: TGCAGTGCTACCCAGGGGGGGCACGACCTCTATAGCAATCAGCCCCAGCATTTT

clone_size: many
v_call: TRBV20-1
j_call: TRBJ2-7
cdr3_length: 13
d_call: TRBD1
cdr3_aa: CSAGGQGPYEQYF
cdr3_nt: TGCAGTGCGGGGGGACAGGGACCCTACGAGCAGTACTTC

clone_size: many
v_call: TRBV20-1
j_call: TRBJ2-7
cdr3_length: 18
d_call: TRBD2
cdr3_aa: CSAEGPGTSGGFSYEQYF
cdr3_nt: TGCAGTGCTGAGGGGCCCGGGACTAGCGGGGGATTCTCCTACGAGCAGTACTTC

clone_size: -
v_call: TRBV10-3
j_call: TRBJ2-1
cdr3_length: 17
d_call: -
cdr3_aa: CAIRKAQGKGDYNEQFF
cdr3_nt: TGTGCCATCAGGAAAGCTCAGGGGAAAGGGGACTACAATGAGCAGTTCTTC

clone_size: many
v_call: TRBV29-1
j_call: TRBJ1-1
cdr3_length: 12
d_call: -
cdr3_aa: CSVEDTGRLAFF
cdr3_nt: TGCAGCGTTGAAGACACAGGTCGGTTAGCTTTCTTT

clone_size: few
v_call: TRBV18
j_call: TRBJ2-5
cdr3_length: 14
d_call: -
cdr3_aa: CASSPQAVQETQYF
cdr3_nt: TGTGCCAGCTCACCACAGGCGGTACAAGAGACCCAGTACTTC

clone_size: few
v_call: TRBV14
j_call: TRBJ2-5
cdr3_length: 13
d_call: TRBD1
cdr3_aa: CASTLQGKETQYF
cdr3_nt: TGTGCCAGCACCCTACAGGGGAAAGAGACCCAGTACTTC

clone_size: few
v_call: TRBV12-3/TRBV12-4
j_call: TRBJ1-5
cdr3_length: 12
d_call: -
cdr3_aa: CASSFEAQPQHF
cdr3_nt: TGTGCCAGCAGTTTTGAGGCTCAGCCCCAGCATTTT

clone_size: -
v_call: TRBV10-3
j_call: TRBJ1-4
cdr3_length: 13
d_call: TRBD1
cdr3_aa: CASRQGTNEKLFF
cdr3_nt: TGTGCCAGCAGACAGGGGACTAATGAAAAACTGTTTTTT

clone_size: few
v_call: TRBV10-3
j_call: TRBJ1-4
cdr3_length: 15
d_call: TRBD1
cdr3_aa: CAISESDRGNEKLFF
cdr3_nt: TGTGCCATCAGTGAGTCGGACAGGGGGAATGAAAAACTGTTTTTT

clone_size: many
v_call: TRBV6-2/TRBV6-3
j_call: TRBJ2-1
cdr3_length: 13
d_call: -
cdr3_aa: CASSLSPVIEKFF
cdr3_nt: TGTGCCAGCAGTCTTAGCCCCGTCATCGAGAAGTTCTTC

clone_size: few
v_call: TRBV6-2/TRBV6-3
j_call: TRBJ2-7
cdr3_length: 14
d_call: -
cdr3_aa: CASTRGQQSYEQYF
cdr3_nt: TGTGCCAGCACTAGAGGACAACAAAGCTACGAGCAGTACTTC

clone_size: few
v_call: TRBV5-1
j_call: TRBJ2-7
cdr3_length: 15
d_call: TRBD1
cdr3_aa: CASSSLGQATYEQYF
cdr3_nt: TGCGCCAGCAGCTCCCTAGGACAGGCCACCTACGAGCAGTACTTC

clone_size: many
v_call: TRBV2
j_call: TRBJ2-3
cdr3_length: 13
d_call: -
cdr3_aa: CASSLSVRDTQYF
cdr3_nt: TGTGCCAGCAGTCTCAGCGTCCGAGATACGCAGTATTTT

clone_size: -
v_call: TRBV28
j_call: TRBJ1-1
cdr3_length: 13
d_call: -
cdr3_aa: CASSNPMNTEAFF
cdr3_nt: TGTGCCAGCAGTAATCCCATGAACACTGAAGCTTTCTTT

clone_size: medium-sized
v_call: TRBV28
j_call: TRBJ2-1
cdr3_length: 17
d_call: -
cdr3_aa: CASSFGVGAGTYNEQFF
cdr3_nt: TGTGCCAGCAGTTTCGGTGTTGGAGCAGGGACATACAATGAGCAGTTCTTC